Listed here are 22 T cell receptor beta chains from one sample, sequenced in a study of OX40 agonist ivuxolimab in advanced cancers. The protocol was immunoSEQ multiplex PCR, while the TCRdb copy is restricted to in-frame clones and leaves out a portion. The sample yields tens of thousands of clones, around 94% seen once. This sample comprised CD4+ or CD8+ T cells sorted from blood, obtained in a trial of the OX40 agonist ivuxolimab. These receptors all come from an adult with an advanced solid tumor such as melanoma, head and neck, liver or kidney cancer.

The CDR3 here is CASSQLGQGSYEQYF. The CDR3 bases are TGTGCCAGTAGCCAACTGGGACAGGGGTCCTACGAGCAGTACTTC. The chain is built from TRBV19 and TRBJ2-7; TRBD1 agrees at 10 bases. The germline gives CDR1 LNHDA, CDR2 SQIVND (reference sequence). The CDR3 contains 15 residues. After removal of 6 bases from V and 1 base from J, the junction contained 6 bases not matched to a gene.

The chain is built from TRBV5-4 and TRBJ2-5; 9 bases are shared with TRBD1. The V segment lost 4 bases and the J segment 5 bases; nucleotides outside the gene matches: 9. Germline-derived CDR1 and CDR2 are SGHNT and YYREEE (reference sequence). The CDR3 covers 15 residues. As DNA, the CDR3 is TGTGCCAGCAGCCCCGAGGGACAGGGTGAGGAGACCCAGTACTTC. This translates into CASSPEGQGEETQYF.

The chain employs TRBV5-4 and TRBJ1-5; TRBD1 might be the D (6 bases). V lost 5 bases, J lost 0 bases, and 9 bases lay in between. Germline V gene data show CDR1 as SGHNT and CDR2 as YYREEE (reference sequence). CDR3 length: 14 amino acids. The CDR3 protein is CASSSDSSNQPQHF. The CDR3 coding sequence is TGTGCCAGCAGTTCGGACAGTAGCAATCAGCCCCAGCATTTT.

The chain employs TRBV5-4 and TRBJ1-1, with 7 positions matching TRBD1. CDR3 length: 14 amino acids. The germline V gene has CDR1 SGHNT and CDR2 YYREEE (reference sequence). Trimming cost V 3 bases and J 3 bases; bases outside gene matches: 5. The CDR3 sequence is CASSSWDSYTEAFF. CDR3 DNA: TGTGCCAGCAGCTCGTGGGACAGCTACACTGAAGCTTTCTTT. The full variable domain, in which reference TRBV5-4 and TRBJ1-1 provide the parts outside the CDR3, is ETGVTQSPTHLIKTRGQQVTLRCSSQSGHNTVSWYQQALGQGPQFIFQYYREEENGRGNFPPRFSGLQFPNYSSELNVNALELDDSALYLCASSSWDSYTEAFFGQGTRLTVV.

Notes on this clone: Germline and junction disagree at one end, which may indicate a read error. CDR3 sequence: CASSLSNLAAPDF. The CDR3 nucleotides are TGTGCCAGCAGCTTATCTAACCTAGCGGCCCCCGACTTC. The V and J genes are TRBV11-2 and TRBJ2-7, with 7 bases matching TRBD2. CDR3 length: 13 residues. Per the germline V gene, CDR1 is SGHAT and CDR2 is FQNNGV.

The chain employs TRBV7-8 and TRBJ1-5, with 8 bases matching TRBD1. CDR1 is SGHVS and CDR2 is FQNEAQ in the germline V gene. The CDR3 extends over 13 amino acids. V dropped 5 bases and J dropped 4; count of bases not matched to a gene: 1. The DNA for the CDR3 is TGTGCCAGCAGCACAGGGGGTAATCAGCCCCAGCATTTT. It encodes CASSTGGNQPQHF.

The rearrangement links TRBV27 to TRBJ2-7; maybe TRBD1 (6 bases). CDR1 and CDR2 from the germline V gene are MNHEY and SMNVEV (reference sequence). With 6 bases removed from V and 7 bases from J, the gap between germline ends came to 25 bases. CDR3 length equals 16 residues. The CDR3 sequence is CASSPRPWDIREEQYF. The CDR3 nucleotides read TGTGCCAGCAGCCCGAGGCCCTGGGACATCCGAGAGGAGCAGTACTTC.

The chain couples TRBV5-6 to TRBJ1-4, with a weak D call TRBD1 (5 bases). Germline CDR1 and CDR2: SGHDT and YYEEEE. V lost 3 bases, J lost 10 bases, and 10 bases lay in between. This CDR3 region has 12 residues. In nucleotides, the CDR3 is TGTGCCAGCAGCTCTTTCCAGGGAAAACTGTTTTTT. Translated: CASSSFQGKLFF.

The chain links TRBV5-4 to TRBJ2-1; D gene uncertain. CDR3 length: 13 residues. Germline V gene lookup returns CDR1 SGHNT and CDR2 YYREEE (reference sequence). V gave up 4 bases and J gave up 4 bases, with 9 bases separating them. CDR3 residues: CASSPDGYNEQFF. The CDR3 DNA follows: TGTGCCAGCAGCCCCGACGGATACAATGAGCAGTTCTTC.

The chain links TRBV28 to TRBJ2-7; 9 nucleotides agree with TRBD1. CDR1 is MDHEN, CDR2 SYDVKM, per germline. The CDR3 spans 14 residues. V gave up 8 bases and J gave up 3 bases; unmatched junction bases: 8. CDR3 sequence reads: CASRPDRGYYEQYF. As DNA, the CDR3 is TGTGCCAGCCGACCCGACAGGGGGTACTACGAGCAGTACTTC.

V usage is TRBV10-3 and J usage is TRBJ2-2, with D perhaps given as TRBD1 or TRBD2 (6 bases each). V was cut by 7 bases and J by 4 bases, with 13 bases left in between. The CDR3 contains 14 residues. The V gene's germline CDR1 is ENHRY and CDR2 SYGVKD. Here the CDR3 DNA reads TGTGCCATCATGGGGGGCGCGGGCACCGGGGAGCTGTTTTTT. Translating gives CAIMGGAGTGELFF.

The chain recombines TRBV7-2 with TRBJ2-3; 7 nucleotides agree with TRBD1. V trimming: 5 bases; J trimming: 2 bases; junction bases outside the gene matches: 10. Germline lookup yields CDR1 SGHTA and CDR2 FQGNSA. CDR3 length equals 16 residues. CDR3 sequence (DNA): TGTGCCAGCAGCATCACCGGGACAGAAGACACAGATACGCAGTATTTT. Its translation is CASSITGTEDTDTQYF. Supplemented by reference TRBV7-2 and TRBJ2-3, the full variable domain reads GAGVSQSPSNKVTEKGKDVELRCDPISGHTALYWYRQSLGQGLEFLIYFQGNSAPDKSGLPSDRFSAERTGGSVSTLTIQRTQQEDSAVYLCASSITGTEDTDTQYFGPGTRLTVL.

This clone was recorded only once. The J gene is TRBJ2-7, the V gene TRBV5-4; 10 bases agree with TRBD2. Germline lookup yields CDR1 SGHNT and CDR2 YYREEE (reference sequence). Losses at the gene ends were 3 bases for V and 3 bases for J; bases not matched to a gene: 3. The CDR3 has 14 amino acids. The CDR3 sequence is CASSSSGSIYEQYF. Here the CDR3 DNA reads TGTGCCAGCAGCTCTAGCGGGAGCATCTACGAGCAGTACTTC.

The CDR3 loop reads CASSPPGTGSFQPQHF. CDR3 nucleotides: TGTGCCAGCTCACCACCGGGGACAGGGAGTTTTCAGCCCCAGCATTTT. The chain carries TRBV18 and TRBJ1-5, with 9 positions matching TRBD1. Germline-derived CDR1 and CDR2 are KGHSH and LQKENI. The CDR3 loop spans 16 amino acids. J gave up 6 bases and V 0 bases, and 6 bases lay outside the gene matches.

CDR3 protein: CASSFNRANTGELFF. The CDR3 bases are TGTGCCAGCAGCTTTAACCGGGCGAACACCGGGGAGCTGTTTTTT. The chain has TRBV11-3 and TRBJ2-2; D gene uncertain. The CDR3 length is 15 residues. V was shortened by 3 bases and J by 0 bases, with 8 bases between the two germline ends. Germline V gene lookup returns CDR1 SGHNT and CDR2 YENEEA.

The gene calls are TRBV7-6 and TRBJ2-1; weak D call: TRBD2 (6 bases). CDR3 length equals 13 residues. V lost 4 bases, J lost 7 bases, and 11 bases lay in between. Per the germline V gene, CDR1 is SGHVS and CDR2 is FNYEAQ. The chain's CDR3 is CASSSRDWNEQFF. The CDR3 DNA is TGTGCCAGCAGCTCTCGGGACTGGAATGAGCAGTTCTTC.

The CDR3 DNA follows: TGCGCCAGCAAGAGCCTAGGGACGGACACTGAAGCTTTCTTT. Translated, it gives CASKSLGTDTEAFF. This chain connects TRBV5-1 to TRBJ1-1; D might be TRBD1 (5 bases). V dropped 6 bases and J dropped 3 bases, with 15 bases sitting between them. CDR1 and CDR2 from the germline V gene are SGHRS and YFSETQ. CDR3 length equals 14 residues.

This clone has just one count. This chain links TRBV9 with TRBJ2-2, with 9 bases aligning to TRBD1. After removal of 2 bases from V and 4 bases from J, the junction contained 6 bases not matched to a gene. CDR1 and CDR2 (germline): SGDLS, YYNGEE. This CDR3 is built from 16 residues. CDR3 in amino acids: CASSVDRGLVTGELFF. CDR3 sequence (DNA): TGTGCCAGCAGCGTGGACAGGGGACTCGTCACCGGGGAGCTGTTTTTT.

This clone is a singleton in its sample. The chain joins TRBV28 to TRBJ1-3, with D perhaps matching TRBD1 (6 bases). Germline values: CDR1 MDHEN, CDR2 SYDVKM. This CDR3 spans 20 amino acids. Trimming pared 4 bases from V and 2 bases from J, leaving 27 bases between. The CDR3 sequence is CASSSRTYMEGGLTGNTIYF. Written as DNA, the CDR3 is TGTGCCAGCAGTTCCCGAACTTACATGGAGGGGGGGTTAACTGGAAACACCATATATTTT.

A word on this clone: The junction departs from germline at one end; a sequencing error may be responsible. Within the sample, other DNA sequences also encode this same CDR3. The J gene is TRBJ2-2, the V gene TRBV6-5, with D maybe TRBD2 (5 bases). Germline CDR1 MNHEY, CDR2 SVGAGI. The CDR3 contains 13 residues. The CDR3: CASSYARAGELFF. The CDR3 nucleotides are TGTGCCAGCAGTTACGCTAGGGCCGGGGAACTGTTTTTT.

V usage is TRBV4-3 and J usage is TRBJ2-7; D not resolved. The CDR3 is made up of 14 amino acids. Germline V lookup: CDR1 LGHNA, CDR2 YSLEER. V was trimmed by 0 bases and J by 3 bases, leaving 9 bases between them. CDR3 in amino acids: CASSQDLWRYEQYF. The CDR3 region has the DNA TGCGCCAGCAGCCAAGATCTTTGGCGCTACGAGCAGTACTTC.

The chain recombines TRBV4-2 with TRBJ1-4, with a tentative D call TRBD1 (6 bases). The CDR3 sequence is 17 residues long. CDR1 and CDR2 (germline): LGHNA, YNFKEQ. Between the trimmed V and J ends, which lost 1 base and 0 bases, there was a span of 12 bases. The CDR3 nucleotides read TGTGCCAGCAGCCAAGGGACAGAGCGAACAACTAATGAAAAACTGTTTTTT. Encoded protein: CASSQGTERTTNEKLFF.